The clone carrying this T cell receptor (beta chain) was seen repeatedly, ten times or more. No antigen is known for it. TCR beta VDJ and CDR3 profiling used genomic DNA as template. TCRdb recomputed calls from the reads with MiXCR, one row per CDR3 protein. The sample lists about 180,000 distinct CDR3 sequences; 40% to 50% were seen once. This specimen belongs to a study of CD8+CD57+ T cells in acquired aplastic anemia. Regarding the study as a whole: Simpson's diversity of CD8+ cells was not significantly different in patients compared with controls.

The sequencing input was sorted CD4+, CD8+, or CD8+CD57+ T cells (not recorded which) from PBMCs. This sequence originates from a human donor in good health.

The CDR3: CATSLSGASTDTQYF. The CDR3 nucleotides are TGTGCCACCTCCCTTAGCGGGGCCAGCACAGATACGCAGTATTTT. V and J are TRBV24-1 and TRBJ2-3; 8 bases fit TRBD2. Germline CDR1 KGHDR, CDR2 SFDVKD. This CDR3 contains 15 residues. J gave up 0 bases and V 9 bases, and 7 bases lay outside the gene matches.